The sequence of this T cell receptor (beta chain) was determined in a study of OX40 agonist ivuxolimab in advanced cancers. Across the whole study: Partial responses were achieved by three patients, of whom one had hepatocellular carcinoma and two had cutaneous melanoma.

Generated by immunoSEQ multiplex PCR, the TCRdb table keeps only in-frame clones and is missing some. The sample has some 80,000 clones; 70% to 90% are singletons. Notes on the study in general: Doses of 0.1 to 3.0 mg/kg were accompanied by clonal expansion of CD4+ and CD8+ blood T cells by week 6.

Concerning this clone itself: Its specificity is unknown.

Blood specimens came from baseline, cycle 4 day 1, and cycle 7 day 1. The material was CD4+ or CD8+ T cells sorted from blood, obtained in a trial of the OX40 agonist ivuxolimab. This TCR derives from an adult with an advanced solid tumor such as melanoma, head and neck, liver or kidney cancer.

Written as DNA, the CDR3 is TGTGCCAGCAGCGTCGAGCCGGTGAACACCATATATTTT. Its protein product is CASSVEPVNTIYF. This sequence joins TRBV9 and TRBJ1-3; no clear D gene. CDR1 and CDR2 (germline): SGDLS, YYNGEE. This CDR3 region has 13 residues. The V end was cut by 2 bases, the J end by 7 bases, with 10 bases between.